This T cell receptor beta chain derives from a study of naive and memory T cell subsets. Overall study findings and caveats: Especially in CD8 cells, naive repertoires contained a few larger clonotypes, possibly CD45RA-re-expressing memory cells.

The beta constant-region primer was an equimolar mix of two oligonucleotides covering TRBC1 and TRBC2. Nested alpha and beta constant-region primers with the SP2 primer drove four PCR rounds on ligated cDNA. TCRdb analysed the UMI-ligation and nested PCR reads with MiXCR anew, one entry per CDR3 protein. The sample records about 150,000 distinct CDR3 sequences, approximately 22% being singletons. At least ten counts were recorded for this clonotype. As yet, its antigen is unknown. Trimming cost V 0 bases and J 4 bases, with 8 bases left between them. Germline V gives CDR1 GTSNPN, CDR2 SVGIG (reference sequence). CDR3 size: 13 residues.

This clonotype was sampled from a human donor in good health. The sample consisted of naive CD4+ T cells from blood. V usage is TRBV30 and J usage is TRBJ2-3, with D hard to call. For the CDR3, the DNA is TGTGCCTGGAGTGTACATAGAGCAGATACGCAGTATTTT. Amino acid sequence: CAWSVHRADTQYF.